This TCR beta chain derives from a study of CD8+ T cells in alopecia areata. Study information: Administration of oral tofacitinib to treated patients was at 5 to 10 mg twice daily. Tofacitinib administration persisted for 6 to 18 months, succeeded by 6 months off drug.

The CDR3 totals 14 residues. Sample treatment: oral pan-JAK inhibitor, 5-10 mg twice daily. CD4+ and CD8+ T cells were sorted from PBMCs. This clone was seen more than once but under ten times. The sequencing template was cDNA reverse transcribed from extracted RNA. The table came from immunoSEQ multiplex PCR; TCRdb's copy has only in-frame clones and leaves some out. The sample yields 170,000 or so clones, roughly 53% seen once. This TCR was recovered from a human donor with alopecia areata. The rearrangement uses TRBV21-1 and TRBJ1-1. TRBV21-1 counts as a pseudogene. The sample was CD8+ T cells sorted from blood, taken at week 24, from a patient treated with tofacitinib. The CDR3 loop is CASSKEATNTEAFF. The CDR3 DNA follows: TGTGCCAGCAGCAAAGAAGCGACAAACACTGAAGCTTTCTTT.